This T cell receptor (beta chain) was observed in a study of shared clonotypes between healthy human individuals. Study results and limitations: Rarefaction showed that sequencing of sorted subsets was incomplete (despite large depth). In general, naive subsets displayed greater estimated richness than memory subsets did.

TCRdb's table, derived via immunoSEQ multiplex PCR, lists solely in-frame clones and lacks some. The repertoire holds about 600,000 clones, with approximately 97% as singletons. Regarding this clone: As yet, its antigen is unknown.

In germline, CDR1 is SQVTM, CDR2 ANQGSEA. The CDR3 is 15 amino acids. V dropped 7 bases and J dropped 3 bases, with 21 bases sitting between them. The sequence came from a young woman in good health. V and J are TRBV29-1 and TRBJ1-1; D may be TRBD1 (6 bases). Material for sequencing was naive CD4+ T cells sorted from blood. The subset: CD45RA+ positively selected. CDR3 sequence: CSADSRGSRHTEAFF. For the CDR3, the DNA is TGCAGCGCCGATAGTAGGGGGTCAAGACACACTGAAGCTTTCTTT.